The 26 T cell receptor beta chains in this list originate from one sample, sequenced in a study of T-cell memory formation after mild COVID-19. TCRdb independently ran MiXCR on the 5' RACE reads; one entry per CDR3 protein. The sample shows 98,000 or so distinct CDR3 sequences, 18% of them seen only once. The sequencing sample was made of PBMCs or a T cell subset sorted from them (not recorded which). All receptors derive from a man between 18 and 29 years old who had mild COVID-19 (a few samples of this study predate the infection). Cell type and time point are not known.

J is TRBJ2-4 and V is TRBV5-1, with D perhaps TRBD1 (5 bases). There are 15 residues in the CDR3. Germline-derived CDR1 and CDR2 are SGHRS and YFSETQ. Trimming cost V 3 bases and J 2 bases, with 12 bases left between them. In DNA, the CDR3 is TGCGCCAGCAGCTATTTTCCAGGGTCCAAAAACATTCAGTACTTC. This translates into CASSYFPGSKNIQYF. The variable domain in full, with the rest retrieved from reference TRBV5-1 and TRBJ2-4, is KAGVTQTPRYLIKTRGQQVTLSCSPISGHRSVSWYQQTPGQGLQFLFEYFSETQRNKGNFPGRFSGRQFSNSRSEMNVSTLELGDSALYLCASSYFPGSKNIQYFGAGTRLSVL.

The sample holds a few counts of this clonotype. The chain links TRBV29-1 to TRBJ1-1; the D is unclear. The CDR3 is 13 residues long. The germline V gene encodes CDR1 SQVTM and CDR2 ANQGSEA. Trimming took 1 base from V and 4 from J, leaving 10 bases between them. This chain's CDR3 is CSVEGGRGTEAFF. The CDR3 nucleotides read TGCAGCGTTGAAGGGGGTCGGGGCACTGAAGCTTTCTTT.

The sample holds many counts of this clonotype. The V gene is TRBV3-1, the J gene TRBJ2-1; D may be TRBD2 (6 bases). This CDR3 has 15 amino acids. Germline V CDR1 and CDR2: LGHDT, YNNKEL (reference sequence). V lost 4 bases, J lost 1 base, and 11 bases lay in between. The CDR3 loop is CASSPTGGSYNEQFF. The CDR3 DNA reads TGTGCCAGCAGCCCTACCGGGGGATCCTACAATGAGCAGTTCTTC.

In this sample, this clonotype turned up a few times. V is TRBV6-5 and J is TRBJ1-5; weak D call: TRBD1 (6 bases). Germline lookup yields CDR1 MNHEY and CDR2 SVGAGI. Trimming stripped 0 bases from V and 7 bases from J, with 13 bases between. The CDR3 is 15 residues long. This CDR3 reads CASSYSQGLGQPQHF. The DNA for the CDR3 is TGTGCCAGCAGTTACTCACAGGGTTTGGGCCAGCCCCAGCATTTT.

This rearrangement joins TRBV20-1 to TRBJ2-1; possibly TRBD1 for D (6 bases). This CDR3 region has 14 residues. Trimming removed 3 bases from V and 7 bases from J, with 16 bases in between. CDR1 is DFQATT, CDR2 SNEGSKA, per germline (reference sequence). This CDR3 reads CSASGTGTSNEQFF. DNA of the CDR3: TGCAGTGCTAGCGGCACAGGGACGAGTAATGAGCAGTTCTTC.

This clonotype was counted a few times. The chain combines TRBV28 with TRBJ2-1, with D uncertain. There are 15 residues in the CDR3. Trimming shortened V by 4 bases and J by 0 bases, and 10 bases separated the two germline ends. CDR1 MDHEN and CDR2 SYDVKM come from the germline V gene. CDR3 sequence reads: CASSYRLSSYNEQFF. The CDR3 DNA reads TGTGCCAGCAGTTACCGGCTCAGCTCCTACAATGAGCAGTTCTTC.

The chain recombines TRBV12-3 or TRBV12-4 with TRBJ2-5, with TRBD2 matching over 8 bases. Trimming took 1 base from V and 4 from J; bases not matched to a gene: 5. The CDR3 loop spans 15 amino acids. CDR3 residues: CASSLDAGGLETQYF. The CDR3 nucleotides read TGTGCCAGCAGTTTAGACGCGGGGGGATTAGAGACCCAGTACTTC.

The V call is TRBV11-2, the J call TRBJ1-1; tentative D call: TRBD1 (6 bases). The CDR3 has 14 residues. Germline CDR1 reads SGHAT; CDR2 reads FQNNGV. V lost 2 bases and J lost 3, with 10 bases in between. CDR3 nucleotide sequence: TGTGCCAGCAGCTTACACGGGGGGCACACTGAAGCTTTCTTT. Translating it yields CASSLHGGHTEAFF.

The chain recombines TRBV18 with TRBJ2-7; D is tentatively TRBD1 or TRBD2 (5 bases each). The CDR3 covers 15 residues. Germline V gives CDR1 KGHSH, CDR2 LQKENI. With 0 bases removed from V and 6 bases from J, the gap between germline ends came to 15 bases. Here the CDR3 reads CASSPPPGPRSEQYV. The CDR3 region has the DNA TGTGCCAGCTCACCACCCCCGGGACCCCGGAGCGAGCAGTACGTC.

Many counts were recorded for this clonotype. The rearrangement links TRBV4-1 to TRBJ2-3; TRBD2 aligns across 10 bases. The CDR3 contains 17 residues. After removal of 0 bases from V and 2 bases from J, the junction contained 5 bases not matched to a gene. Germline lookup yields CDR1 MGHRA and CDR2 YSYEKL. The CDR3 region is CASSQDYTSGNTDTQYF. CDR3 DNA: TGCGCCAGCAGCCAAGATTATACTAGCGGGAACACAGATACGCAGTATTTT.

In this sample, this clonotype turned up a few times. The V and J genes are TRBV5-1 and TRBJ2-5, with D uncertain. The V gene's germline CDR1 is SGHRS and CDR2 YFSETQ. The CDR3 runs 12 residues. The V and J ends lost 4 bases and 1 base respectively, with 5 bases between them. The CDR3, as DNA: TGCGCCAGCAGCGAGGTCCAAGAGACCCAGTACTTC. Its protein product is CASSEVQETQYF.

This clonotype was picked up a small number of times. The CDR3 coding sequence is TGTGCCAGCAGAATCCTAGCGGGGCCCACAGATACGCAGTATTTT. Protein product: CASRILAGPTDTQYF. This chain links TRBV7-2 with TRBJ2-3, with 9 nucleotides matching TRBD2. V was clipped by 6 bases and J by 2 bases; unmatched bases: 6. The CDR3 is made up of 15 amino acids. Germline CDR1 and CDR2: SGHTA and FQGNSA.

This clonotype was detected a few times. CDR3 sequence: CASSYSGTPNEKLFF. The CDR3 DNA sequence: TGTGCCAGCAGTTACTCCGGGACACCTAATGAAAAACTGTTTTTT. The J gene is TRBJ1-4, the V gene TRBV6-5; TRBD1 is a possible D gene (6 bases). Trimming took 0 bases from V and 3 from J, leaving 8 bases between them. The V gene's germline CDR1 is MNHEY and CDR2 SVGAGI. This CDR3 has 15 amino acids.

This clonotype was counted only a few times. The chain is built from TRBV5-1 and TRBJ2-5; TRBD2 might be the D (6 bases). Trimming shortened V by 0 bases and J by 5 bases, and 14 bases separated the two germline ends. There are 15 residues in the CDR3. The germline gives CDR1 SGHRS, CDR2 YFSETQ. CDR3 bases: TGCGCCAGCAGCTTGGGCAGCGGGCCGGTGGAGACCCAGTACTTC. Translation gives CASSLGSGPVETQYF.

This clonotype was detected a few times. The chain couples TRBV20-1 to TRBJ2-5; D may be TRBD2 (6 bases). V was trimmed by 1 base and J by 2 bases, leaving 11 bases between them. Germline V gene sequence: CDR1 DFQATT, CDR2 SNEGSKA (reference sequence). This CDR3 region has 14 residues. The CDR3 reads CSARGGGAQETQYF. The CDR3 DNA reads as TGCAGTGCTAGAGGTGGCGGGGCTCAAGAGACCCAGTACTTC.

The chain joins TRBV2 to TRBJ2-2, with 7 nucleotides matching TRBD1. Per germline, CDR1 SNHLY and CDR2 FYNNEI. Trimming removed 7 bases from V and 7 bases from J; junction bases left unmatched: 9. CDR3 size: 14 residues. This CDR3 is CASKGTASGGELFF. In nucleotides, the CDR3 is TGTGCCAGCAAAGGGACAGCCAGTGGCGGGGAGCTGTTTTTT. The full variable domain, rest sourced from reference TRBV2 and TRBJ2-2, is EPEVTQTPSHQVTQMGQEVILRCVPISNHLYFYWYRQILGQKVEFLVSFYNNEISEKSEIFDDQFSVERPDGSNFTLKIRSTKLEDSAMYFCASKGTASGGELFFGEGSRLTVL.

This chain connects TRBV5-1 to TRBJ2-3; D perhaps matches TRBD1 (6 bases). In germline, CDR1 is SGHRS, CDR2 YFSETQ. Trimming removed 4 bases from V and 6 bases from J, with 18 bases in between. This CDR3 comprises 15 residues. This CDR3 reads CASSPEYQGIDTQYF. The CDR3 DNA sequence: TGCGCCAGCAGCCCAGAGTACCAGGGGATCGATACGCAGTATTTT.

There are a few counts of this clonotype. The chain is built from TRBV6-6 and TRBJ2-4; D may match TRBD1 or TRBD2 (5 bases each). Germline V gene lookup returns CDR1 MNHNY and CDR2 SVGAGI (reference sequence). Trimming cost V 2 bases and J 7 bases, with 12 bases left between them. This CDR3 has 14 residues. The CDR3 here is CASSYMGTVNIQYF. The CDR3, as DNA: TGTGCCAGCAGTTACATGGGGACGGTGAACATTCAGTACTTC.

The chain uses TRBV6-6 and TRBJ2-7; possible D gene TRBD1, 6 bases. Deletions cut 4 bases from V and 6 bases from J, with 13 bases between. The CDR3 spans 13 residues. The germline V gene encodes CDR1 MNHNY and CDR2 SVGAGI (reference sequence). Written as DNA, the CDR3 is TGTGCCAGCAGTTCAGGGGCTTCCCGCGAGCAGTACGTC. As protein: CASSSGASREQYV.

This clonotype was recorded a few times. This chain joins TRBV5-5 and TRBJ2-5; 7 positions agree with TRBD2. J was trimmed by 1 base and V by 0 bases; bases with no gene match: 6. CDR3 length: 16 amino acids. Germline V gene sequence: CDR1 SGHKS, CDR2 YYEKEE (reference sequence). CDR3 residues: CASSLGISGPQETQYF. CDR3 bases: TGTGCCAGCAGCTTGGGAATTAGCGGGCCCCAAGAGACCCAGTACTTC.

The genes are TRBV18 and TRBJ2-5; 9 bases are shared with TRBD2. Per germline, CDR1 KGHSH and CDR2 LQKENI. V lost 2 bases and J lost 1; bases outside the gene matches: 5. This CDR3 has 16 residues. The DNA of the CDR3 is TGTGCCAGCTCACCATTACCTAGCGGGGTCCAAGAGACCCAGTACTTC. The encoded protein is CASSPLPSGVQETQYF.

The table lists this clonotype with a few counts. The chain uses TRBV3-1 and TRBJ2-2; D remains unclear. Germline V gene lookup returns CDR1 LGHDT and CDR2 YNNKEL (reference sequence). The CDR3 has 12 residues. V was clipped by 1 base and J by 7 bases, with 4 bases between them. The CDR3 spells CASSQGRGELFF. The CDR3, as DNA: TGTGCCAGCAGCCAAGGTCGCGGGGAGCTGTTTTTT. Combining the CDR3 with reference TRBV3-1 and TRBJ2-2 gives the whole variable domain DTAVSQTPKYLVTQMGNDKSIKCEQNLGHDTMYWYKQDSKKFLKIMFSYNNKELIINETVPNRFSPKSPDKAHLNLHINSLELGDSAVYFCASSQGRGELFFGEGSRLTVL.

This clonotype occurred many times. The chain joins TRBV6-5 to TRBJ2-3, with D possibly being TRBD1 (5 bases). Germline CDR1 and CDR2: MNHEY and SVGAGI. The CDR3 loop spans 15 amino acids. V dropped 2 bases and J dropped 0 bases, with 9 bases sitting between them. The CDR3 sequence: CASSYRTGSTDTQYF. In DNA, the CDR3 is TGTGCCAGCAGTTACCGAACAGGTAGCACAGATACGCAGTATTTT.

This clonotype has more than one count but fewer than ten. This chain links TRBV7-9 with TRBJ2-5; D not resolved. The V gene's germline CDR1 is SEHNR and CDR2 FQNEAQ (reference sequence). The CDR3 covers 14 residues. Trimming shortened V by 5 bases and J by 2 bases, and 12 bases separated the two germline ends. The CDR3 sequence: CASSPNMAQETQYF. The CDR3 coding sequence is TGTGCCAGCAGCCCCAATATGGCTCAAGAGACCCAGTACTTC.

The V call is TRBV20-1, the J call TRBJ2-7; D remains unclear. Germline CDR1 and CDR2: DFQATT and SNEGSKA (reference sequence). The CDR3 loop spans 11 amino acids. The germline V and J ends were trimmed by 2 bases and 2 bases, with 4 bases remaining between them. For the CDR3, the DNA is TGCAGTGCTAGACAAGCCTACGAGCAGTACGTC. Translating gives CSARQAYEQYV.

This clonotype was counted only a few times. This rearrangement joins TRBV3-1 to TRBJ2-7, with D perhaps TRBD1 (5 bases). V lost 2 bases and J lost 0, with 8 bases in between. CDR1 is LGHDT and CDR2 is YNNKEL in the germline V gene (reference sequence). The CDR3 consists of 14 residues. The CDR3 DNA is TGTGCCAGCAGCCAACAGGGTTACTCCTACGAGCAGTACTTC. Translating it yields CASSQQGYSYEQYF.